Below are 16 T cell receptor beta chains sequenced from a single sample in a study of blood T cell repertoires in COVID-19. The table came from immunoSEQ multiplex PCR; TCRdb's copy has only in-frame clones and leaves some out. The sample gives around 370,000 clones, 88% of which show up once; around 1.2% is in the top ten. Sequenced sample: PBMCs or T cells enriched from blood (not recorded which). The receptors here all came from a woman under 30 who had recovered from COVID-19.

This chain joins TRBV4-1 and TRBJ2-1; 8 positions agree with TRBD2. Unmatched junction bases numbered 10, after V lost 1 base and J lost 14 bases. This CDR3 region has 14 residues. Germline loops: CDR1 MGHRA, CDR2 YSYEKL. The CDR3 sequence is CASSQAAGAGWKFF. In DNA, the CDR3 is TGCGCCAGCAGCCAAGCAGCGGGGGCGGGATGGAAGTTCTTC.

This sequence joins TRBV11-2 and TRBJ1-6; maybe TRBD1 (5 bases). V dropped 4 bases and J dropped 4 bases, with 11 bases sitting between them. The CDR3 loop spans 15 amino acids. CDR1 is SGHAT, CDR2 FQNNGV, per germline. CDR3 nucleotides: TGTGCCAGCAGCTCTGGGGGGTTGTATAATTCACCCCTCCACTTT. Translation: CASSSGGLYNSPLHF.

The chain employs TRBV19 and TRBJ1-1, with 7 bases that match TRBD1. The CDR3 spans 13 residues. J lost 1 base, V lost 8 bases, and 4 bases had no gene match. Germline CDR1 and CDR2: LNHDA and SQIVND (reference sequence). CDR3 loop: CASAGTANTEAFF. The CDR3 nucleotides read TGTGCCAGTGCCGGGACAGCGAACACTGAAGCTTTCTTT.

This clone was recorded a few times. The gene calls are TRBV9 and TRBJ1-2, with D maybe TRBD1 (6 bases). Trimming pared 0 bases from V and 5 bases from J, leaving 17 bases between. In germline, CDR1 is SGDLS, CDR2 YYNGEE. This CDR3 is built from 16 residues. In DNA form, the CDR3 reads TGTGCCAGCAGCGTAGACACCGGGGGGGGCGGATATGGCTACACCTTC. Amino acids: CASSVDTGGGGYGYTF.

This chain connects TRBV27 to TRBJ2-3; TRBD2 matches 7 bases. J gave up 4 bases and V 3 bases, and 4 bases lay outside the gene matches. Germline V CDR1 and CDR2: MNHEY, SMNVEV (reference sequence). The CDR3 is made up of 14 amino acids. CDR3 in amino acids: CASSFKRGADTQYF. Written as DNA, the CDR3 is TGTGCCAGCAGTTTCAAACGGGGGGCAGATACGCAGTATTTT.

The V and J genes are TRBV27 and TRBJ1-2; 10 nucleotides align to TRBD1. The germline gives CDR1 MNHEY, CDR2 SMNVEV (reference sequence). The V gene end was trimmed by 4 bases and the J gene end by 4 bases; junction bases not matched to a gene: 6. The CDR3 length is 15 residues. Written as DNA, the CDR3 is TGTGCCAGCAGTTCGGGGACAGGGGTCTTCTATGGCTACACCTTC. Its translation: CASSSGTGVFYGYTF.

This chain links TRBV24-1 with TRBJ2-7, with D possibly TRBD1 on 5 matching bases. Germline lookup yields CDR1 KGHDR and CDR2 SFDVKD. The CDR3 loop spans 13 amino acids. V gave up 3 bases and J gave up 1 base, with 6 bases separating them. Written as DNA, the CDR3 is TGTGCCACCAGTGATGCAGGGTCCTACGAGCAGTACTTC. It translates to CATSDAGSYEQYF.

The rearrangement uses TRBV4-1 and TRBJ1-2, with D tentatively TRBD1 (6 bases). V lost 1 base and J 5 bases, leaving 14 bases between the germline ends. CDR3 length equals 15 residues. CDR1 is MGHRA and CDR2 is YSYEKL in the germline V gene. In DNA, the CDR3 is TGCGCCAGCAGCCAAGTACAGGGAGAATTGTATGGCTACACCTTC. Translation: CASSQVQGELYGYTF.

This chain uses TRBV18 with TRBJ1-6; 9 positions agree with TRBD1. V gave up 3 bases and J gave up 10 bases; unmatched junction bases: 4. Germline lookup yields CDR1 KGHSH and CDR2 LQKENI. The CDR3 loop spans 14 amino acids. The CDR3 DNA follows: TGTGCCAGCTCACCCGACAGGGGGAGGTCACCCCTCCACTTT. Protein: CASSPDRGRSPLHF.

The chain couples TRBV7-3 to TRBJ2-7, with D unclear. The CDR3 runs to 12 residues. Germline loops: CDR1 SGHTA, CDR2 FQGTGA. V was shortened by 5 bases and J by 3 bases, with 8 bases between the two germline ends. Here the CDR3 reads CASSPDNYEQYF. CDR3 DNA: TGTGCCAGCAGCCCCGACAACTACGAGCAGTACTTC.

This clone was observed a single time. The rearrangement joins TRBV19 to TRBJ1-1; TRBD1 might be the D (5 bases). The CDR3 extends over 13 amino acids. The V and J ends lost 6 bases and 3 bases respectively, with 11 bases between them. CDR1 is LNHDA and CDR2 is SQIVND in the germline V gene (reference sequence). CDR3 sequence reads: CASRPTGDTEAFF. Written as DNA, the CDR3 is TGTGCCAGTAGGCCTACGGGGGACACTGAAGCTTTCTTT.

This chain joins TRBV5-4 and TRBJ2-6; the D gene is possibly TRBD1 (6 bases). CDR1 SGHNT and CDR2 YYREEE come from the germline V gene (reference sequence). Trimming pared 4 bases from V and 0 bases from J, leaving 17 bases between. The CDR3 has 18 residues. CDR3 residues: CASSEPGQDGSGANVLTF. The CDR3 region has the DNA TGTGCCAGCAGCGAACCGGGACAAGACGGCTCTGGGGCCAACGTCCTGACTTTC.

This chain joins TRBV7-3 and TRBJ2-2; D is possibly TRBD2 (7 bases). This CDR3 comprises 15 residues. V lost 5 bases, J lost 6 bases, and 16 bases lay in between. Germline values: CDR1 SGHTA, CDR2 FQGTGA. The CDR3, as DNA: TGTGCCAGCAGCCCCCAGGCGGGGGCGGCCGGGGAGCTGTTTTTT. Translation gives CASSPQAGAAGELFF.

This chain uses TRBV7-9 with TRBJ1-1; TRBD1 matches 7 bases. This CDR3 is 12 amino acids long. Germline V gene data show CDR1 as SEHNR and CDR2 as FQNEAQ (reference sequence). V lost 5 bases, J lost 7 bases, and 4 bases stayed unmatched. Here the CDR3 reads CASSPDRDEAFF. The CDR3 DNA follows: TGTGCCAGCAGCCCTGACAGGGATGAAGCTTTCTTT.

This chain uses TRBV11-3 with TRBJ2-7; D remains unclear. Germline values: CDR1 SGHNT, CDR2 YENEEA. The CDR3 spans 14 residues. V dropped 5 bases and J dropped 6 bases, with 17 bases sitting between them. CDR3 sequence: CASSIRQGISEQYF. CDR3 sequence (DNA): TGTGCCAGCAGCATACGACAAGGCATCTCCGAGCAGTACTTC.

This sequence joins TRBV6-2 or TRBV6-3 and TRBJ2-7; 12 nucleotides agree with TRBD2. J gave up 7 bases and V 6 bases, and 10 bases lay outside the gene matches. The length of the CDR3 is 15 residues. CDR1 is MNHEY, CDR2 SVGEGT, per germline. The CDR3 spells CASSDRLAGGYEQYF. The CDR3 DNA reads TGTGCCAGCAGCGACAGGCTAGCGGGGGGGTATGAGCAGTACTTC.